These T cell receptor beta chains were read from a single sample in a study of T-cell reconstitution after alpha-beta-depleted transplantation in children. In TCRdb, the PCR reads were re-called with MiXCR into one record per CDR3 protein. The sample has approximately 430,000 distinct CDR3 sequences; about 16% are singletons. The sample was PBMCs, mostly from graft donor cells, taken 360 days after TCRalphabeta/CD19-depleted stem cell transplant. Every receptor here comes from a boy younger than two who had a stem cell transplant for Wiskott-Aldrich syndrome, so the T cells may come from the graft donor. Both conserved end residues are part of each CDR3. Each record gives: J gene, clone size, V gene, D gene, CDR3 protein, CDR3 DNA. The D gene is left open where the match is weak. A clone size is listed for some rows: how often the clone was seen (once, few, many), or a class if it is expanded.

TRBJ2-3	-	TRBV5-1	-	CASSPPAWGDTQYF	TGCGCCAGCAGCCCCCCCGCTTGGGGCGATACGCAGTATTTT
TRBJ1-5	-	TRBV20-1	TRBD1	CSARDLIGGTEFSNQPQHF	TGCAGTGCTAGAGATCTTATCGGGGGGACAGAGTTTAGCAATCAGCCCCAGCATTTT
TRBJ2-2	-	TRBV29-1	TRBD2	CSVRTSGTTGELFF	TGCAGCGTTCGGACTAGCGGGACGACCGGGGAGCTGTTTTTT
TRBJ2-7	-	TRBV20-1	TRBD2	CSASGGIYEQYF	TGCAGTGCTAGCGGGGGGATCTACGAGCAGTACTTC
TRBJ2-1	-	TRBV6-1	-	CASSQFSGTGRYNEQFF	TGTGCCAGCAGTCAATTTTCGGGGACGGGAAGGTACAATGAGCAGTTCTTC
TRBJ2-2	-	TRBV7-9	-	CASNLQEGNTGELFF	TGTGCCAGCAACTTACAGGAGGGTAACACCGGGGAGCTGTTTTTT
TRBJ1-6	few	TRBV4-1	-	CASSRQGSSSPLHF	TGCGCCAGCAGCAGGCAGGGGTCGAGTTCACCCCTCCACTTT
TRBJ2-7	-	TRBV10-3	-	CAISESGSRRAYEQYF	TGTGCCATCAGTGAGTCGGGGAGCCGGAGGGCCTACGAGCAGTACTTC
TRBJ2-5	few	TRBV7-2	TRBD2	CASSLKEGRGETQYF	TGTGCCAGCAGCTTAAAGGAGGGGAGGGGAGAGACCCAGTACTTC
TRBJ2-7	-	TRBV5-6	TRBD2	CASSTQTSGYEQYF	TGTGCCAGCAGCACACAGACTAGCGGCTACGAGCAGTACTTC
TRBJ2-7	-	TRBV9	-	CASSVGGKGGYEQYF	TGTGCCAGCAGCGTTGGTGGGAAAGGAGGTTACGAGCAGTACTTC
TRBJ2-7	-	TRBV29-1	-	CSVDRGPGEQYF	TGCAGCGTTGATAGGGGTCCGGGGGAGCAGTACTTC
TRBJ2-1	few	TRBV20-1	TRBD1	CSATTGGPHNEQFF	TGCAGTGCTACGACAGGGGGCCCCCACAATGAGCAGTTCTTC
TRBJ2-5	many	TRBV11-2	TRBD2	CASSFWDYLQETQYF	TGTGCCAGCAGCTTTTGGGACTACCTTCAAGAGACCCAGTACTTC
TRBJ2-5	few	TRBV4-1	-	CASSLTRKGLQYQETQYF	TGCGCCAGCAGCCTTACGAGAAAGGGACTCCAGTACCAAGAGACCCAGTACTTC
TRBJ2-4	few	TRBV10-3	-	CAISAGQKNIQYF	TGTGCCATCAGTGCCGGACAGAAAAACATTCAGTACTTC
TRBJ2-1	-	TRBV10-3	TRBD2	CAINHSGGAAYNEQFF	TGTGCCATCAATCATAGCGGGGGGGCCGCCTACAATGAGCAGTTCTTC
TRBJ2-1	few	TRBV3-1	-	CASSHSGRRSYNEQFF	TGTGCCAGCAGCCATTCTGGGCGTCGCTCCTACAATGAGCAGTTCTTC
TRBJ2-7	few	TRBV6-5	-	CASRVGNHYEQYF	TGTGCCAGCAGGGTGGGGAACCACTACGAGCAGTACTTC
TRBJ1-5	-	TRBV2	-	CASSEASVLVGNQPQHF	TGTGCCAGCAGTGAAGCTTCCGTCTTGGTGGGCAATCAGCCCCAGCATTTT
TRBJ2-1	-	TRBV24-1	-	CATERNNEQFF	TGTGCCACCGAACGAAACAATGAGCAGTTCTTC
TRBJ2-1	-	TRBV5-1	-	CASSYKSKGEQFF	TGCGCCAGCAGCTACAAATCTAAGGGTGAGCAGTTCTTC
TRBJ2-7	-	TRBV9	-	CASSVAGVGYEQYF	TGTGCCAGCAGCGTAGCGGGAGTGGGCTACGAGCAGTACTTC
TRBJ1-1	-	TRBV7-9	-	CASSFRSEGTEAFF	TGTGCCAGCAGCTTTAGGAGCGAGGGGACTGAAGCTTTCTTT
TRBJ2-3	many	TRBV18	-	CASSPRPDTQYF	TGTGCCAGCTCACCGAGGCCAGATACGCAGTATTTT
TRBJ2-3	-	TRBV5-1	TRBD2	CASSSRTSGGSPDTQYF	TGCGCCAGCAGCTCACGGACTAGCGGGGGCTCGCCAGATACGCAGTATTTT
TRBJ1-5	-	TRBV12-3/TRBV12-4	-	CASSWEYPRVDQPQHF	TGTGCCAGCAGTTGGGAGTATCCGAGGGTAGATCAGCCCCAGCATTTT
TRBJ2-2	few	TRBV24-1	-	CATSDFGLANGELFF	TGTGCCACCAGTGATTTCGGGCTAGCTAACGGGGAGCTGTTTTTT
TRBJ2-7	few	TRBV5-1	TRBD2	CASSLAPRRGSGDPYEQYF	TGCGCCAGCAGCTTGGCCCCCCGGCGAGGTAGCGGGGACCCCTACGAGCAGTACTTC
TRBJ1-1	few	TRBV28	TRBD1	CASSLIGGFSEAFF	TGTGCCAGCAGTTTAATAGGGGGCTTTAGTGAAGCTTTCTTT
TRBJ2-2	few	TRBV5-5	-	CASSSRGTGELFF	TGTGCCAGCAGTTCCAGGGGAACCGGGGAGCTGTTTTTT
TRBJ2-3	few	TRBV28	-	CASNEGPTDTQYF	TGTGCCAGCAACGAAGGCCCCACAGATACGCAGTATTTT
TRBJ2-7	few	TRBV4-2	TRBD2	CASSQGTSLFYEQYF	TGTGCCAGCAGCCAAGGGACTAGCCTCTTTTACGAGCAGTACTTC
TRBJ2-4	-	TRBV10-2	-	CASSDTSLALSKNIQYF	TGCGCCAGCAGCGACACTAGCTTGGCGCTATCCAAAAACATTCAGTACTTC
TRBJ2-7	few	TRBV12-3/TRBV12-4	-	CASSRNTYEQYF	TGTGCCAGCAGCCGCAATACCTACGAGCAGTACTTC
TRBJ1-1	few	TRBV12-3/TRBV12-4	-	CASSLNLEANTEAFF	TGTGCCAGCAGTTTGAACTTAGAAGCGAACACTGAAGCTTTCTTT
TRBJ2-3	-	TRBV3-1	TRBD1	CASSQQFDRGLRQYF	TGTGCCAGCAGCCAACAATTCGACAGGGGGCTAAGGCAGTATTTT
TRBJ2-1	-	TRBV5-1	-	CASSLGRSEQFF	TGCGCCAGCAGCTTGGGCCGTTCTGAGCAGTTCTTC
TRBJ2-2	-	TRBV5-4	-	CASSLGQKKLAGELFF	TGTGCCAGCAGCTTGGGACAGAAGAAGCTGGCCGGGGAGCTGTTTTTT
TRBJ2-5	many	TRBV21-1	-	CASSKEGGVKTQYF	TGTGCCAGCAGCAAAGAAGGCGGGGTAAAGACCCAGTACTTC
TRBJ2-3	-	TRBV25-1	-	CASSPSFTDTQYF	TGTGCCAGCAGTCCGTCATTCACAGATACGCAGTATTTT
TRBJ2-6	-	TRBV6-1	-	CASSVQGSGANVLTF	TGTGCCAGCAGTGTACAGGGATCTGGGGCCAACGTCCTGACTTTC